The entry below describes one T cell receptor beta chain. The data were obtained in a study of blood T cell repertoires in COVID-19. Study-wide background: The United States, Italy and Spain supplied acute and convalescent COVID-19 samples. Nucleic acid was either cDNA or gDNA, and it came from T cells, B-cell-depleted T cells, or PBMCs.

Germline-derived CDR1 and CDR2 are MDHEN and SYDVKM. The CDR3 runs to 15 residues. With V trimmed by 2 bases and J by 3 bases, 2 bases remained unmatched. Per the study methods: Scientists estimated how many nucleated cells there were by amplifying reference gene primers. Here immunoSEQ multiplex PCR was the method, and the copy in TCRdb shows in-frame clones only, minus some. That table furnishes V, J and clone size, whereas the DNA furnished D and trimming. This table holds 150,000 to 200,000 clones, 86% found once. During active infection, Seattle patients enrolled and were then monitored through disease.

Sequencing was carried out using peripheral blood. The chain links TRBV28 to TRBJ1-4; the match to TRBD1 covers 8 bases. This TCR was sampled from a woman aged 55 to 70 with COVID-19, enrolled during active disease. The CDR3 DNA reads TGTGCCAGCAGTTTAACAGGGGGAGCTAATGAAAAACTGTTTTTT. Its protein product is CASSLTGGANEKLFF.